This T cell receptor beta chain was recovered during a study of blood T cell repertoires in COVID-19 (dated by TCRdb to about 2020). Regarding the research as a whole: Samples from collaborators originated in the United States, Italy and Spain and spanned both the acute and convalescent phases of COVID-19. The samples were drawn from the first 160 participants of the ongoing ImmuneRACE study and from roughly 1,300 subjects provided by 6 global collaborators. The prospective study material was composed of cDNA or gDNA derived from T cells, B-cell-depleted T cells, or PBMCs. A freely available public database, intended as a resource for researchers studying the immune response to SARS-CoV-2, is where the repertoires were released. Where available, HLA class I and class II types were taken from metadata supplied by the sample provider and were not determined by assay-based typing. Subjects who had been exposed to COVID-19, were actively infected with it, or had recovered from it provided the deeply sampled blood TCRbeta repertoires that made up the dataset. A de-identified subject ID, COVID-19 status, age in years and sex were almost always included in the sample metadata.

TCRbeta CDR3 regions were amplified from genomic DNA using the immunoSEQ Assay, a bias-controlled multiplex PCR. For the original study's pipeline: The number of nucleated cells in each sample was estimated from the amplification of reference gene primers within the assay. Sequence reads were collapsed and filtered to measure the absolute abundance of every unique TCRbeta CDR3 rearrangement. For each sample, productive Simpson clonality was calculated by taking the square root of Simpson's diversity index across productive rearrangements. This immuneACCESS table, as held by TCRdb, lists in-frame sequences with V and J called but not all clones. Of the missing ones, under half trace to an unresolved V gene in checked studies; the others have no known cause. V and J calls plus clone size are reproduced from that table; the DNA served to infer D and trimming. The sample contains roughly 57,000 clones, 70% to 75% of them found a single time. Around 13% of the sample belongs to the ten largest clones.

Study-level results and caveats: The quantity of clinical and demographic metadata differed by source and by participant and was supplied without curation.

Collaborating institutions collected whole blood in K2EDTA tubes following their own protocols. Collaborator samples were shipped for TCRbeta analysis as frozen whole blood, isolated PBMCs, or DNA extracted from either sample type. The CDR3 measures 14 amino acids from cysteine to phenylalanine. Only the CDR3 DNA stays, 42 bases, in frame from base 1. CDR1 and CDR2, per the germline V gene (reference sequence), are LGHDT and YNNKEL. Trimming takes 10 bases from V and 3 bases from J, and the germline ends sit 18 bases apart. As concerns this clone: Its recognized antigen is unknown. Base-call qualities are not available, and no considerably larger clone is one nucleotide away.

Sequences were obtained from peripheral blood. The V and J genes are TRBV3-1 (or the pseudogene TRBV3-2) and TRBJ1-2; too little of a D gene remains to name it. The receptor's source is a woman in her 70s with acute or convalescent COVID-19. CDR3 loop: CATTNLKIYYGYTF. The nucleotide sequence is given as TGTGCCACCACGAACTTAAAGATATACTATGGCTACACCTTC.